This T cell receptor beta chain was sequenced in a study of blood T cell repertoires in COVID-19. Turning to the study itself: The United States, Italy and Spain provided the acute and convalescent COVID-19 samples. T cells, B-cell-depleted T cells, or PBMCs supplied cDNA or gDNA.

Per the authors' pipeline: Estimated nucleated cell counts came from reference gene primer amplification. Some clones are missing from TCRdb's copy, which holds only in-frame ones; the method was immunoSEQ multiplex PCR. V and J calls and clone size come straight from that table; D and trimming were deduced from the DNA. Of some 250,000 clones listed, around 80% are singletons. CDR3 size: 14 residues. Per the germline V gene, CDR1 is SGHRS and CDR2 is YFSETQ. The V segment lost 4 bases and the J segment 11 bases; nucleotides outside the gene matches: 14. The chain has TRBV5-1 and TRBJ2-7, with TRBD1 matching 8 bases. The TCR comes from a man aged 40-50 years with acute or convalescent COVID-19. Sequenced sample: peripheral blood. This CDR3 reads CASSPRRDRMLEYF. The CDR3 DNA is TGCGCCAGCAGCCCAAGGCGGGACAGGATGCTGGAGTACTTC.